Listed below are T cell receptor beta chains from one sample, sequenced in a study of blood T cell repertoires in COVID-19. Produced via immunoSEQ multiplex PCR; TCRdb's table is partial and in-frame only. The sample lists about 240,000 clones; approximately 86% were seen once. Sequencing was done on a sample of PBMCs or T cells enriched from blood (not recorded which). These receptor sequences come from a woman aged 40 to 50 with acute COVID-19. Each CDR3 is given with its conserved first and last residue. A D gene is named only where the DNA matches it firmly. Clone size is not always given. Where it is, it says once, few, many or a class for expanded clones.

CDR3 length: 15
clone size: -
J gene: TRBJ1-6
D gene: -
V gene: TRBV3-1/TRBV3-2
CDR3 protein: CASSQTTGDNSPLHF
CDR3 DNA: TGTGCCAGCAGCCAAACGACAGGTGATAATTCACCCCTCCACTTT

CDR3 length: 12
clone size: -
J gene: TRBJ2-1
D gene: -
V gene: TRBV19
CDR3 protein: CASSNYYNEQFF
CDR3 DNA: TGTGCCAGTAGTAACTACTACAATGAGCAGTTCTTC

CDR3 length: 15
clone size: -
J gene: TRBJ1-2
D gene: -
V gene: TRBV3-1/TRBV3-2
CDR3 protein: CASSTTRTANYGYTF
CDR3 DNA: TGTGCCAGCAGCACTACACGGACAGCTAACTATGGCTACACCTTC

CDR3 length: 16
clone size: once
J gene: TRBJ2-1
D gene: -
V gene: TRBV29-1
CDR3 protein: CSVERLGDSMYGEQFF
CDR3 DNA: TGCAGCGTTGAAAGGCTCGGGGACTCCATGTACGGTGAGCAGTTCTTC

CDR3 length: 12
clone size: -
J gene: TRBJ2-7
D gene: -
V gene: TRBV2
CDR3 protein: CASRSGTYEQYF
CDR3 DNA: TGTGCCAGCAGGTCAGGGACCTACGAGCAGTACTTC

CDR3 length: 16
clone size: -
J gene: TRBJ2-1
D gene: TRBD2
V gene: TRBV19
CDR3 protein: CASSPRLAGGANEQFF
CDR3 DNA: TGTGCCAGTAGTCCGAGACTAGCGGGAGGGGCCAATGAGCAGTTCTTC

CDR3 length: 15
clone size: -
J gene: TRBJ1-5
D gene: -
V gene: TRBV27
CDR3 protein: CASSPRLYSNQPQHF
CDR3 DNA: TGTGCCAGCAGTCCGCGTCTTTATAGCAATCAGCCCCAGCATTTT

CDR3 length: 14
clone size: -
J gene: TRBJ1-1
D gene: TRBD1
V gene: TRBV12-5
CDR3 protein: CASGLTGGYTEAFF
CDR3 DNA: TGTGCTAGTGGGTTGACAGGGGGCTACACTGAAGCTTTCTTT

CDR3 length: 19
clone size: -
J gene: TRBJ2-1
D gene: TRBD2
V gene: TRBV11-3
CDR3 protein: CASSLVGSSVAGDYNEQFF
CDR3 DNA: TGTGCCAGCAGCTTAGTGGGTAGTTCGGTAGCGGGAGACTACAATGAGCAGTTCTTC

CDR3 length: 15
clone size: few
J gene: TRBJ2-7
D gene: TRBD1
V gene: TRBV7-3
CDR3 protein: CASSLPGTASHEQYF
CDR3 DNA: TGTGCCAGCAGCCTTCCTGGGACAGCTAGCCACGAGCAGTACTTC

CDR3 length: 16
clone size: -
J gene: TRBJ2-5
D gene: TRBD2
V gene: TRBV5-1
CDR3 protein: CASSLNGRAEGKTQYF
CDR3 DNA: TGCGCCAGCAGCTTGAACGGGAGGGCCGAGGGTAAGACCCAGTACTTC

CDR3 length: 19
clone size: -
J gene: TRBJ2-2
D gene: TRBD2
V gene: TRBV4-1
CDR3 protein: CASSQSGLAGFSNTGELFF
CDR3 DNA: TGCGCCAGCAGCCAATCTGGACTAGCGGGATTTTCGAACACCGGGGAGCTGTTTTTT

CDR3 length: 13
clone size: -
J gene: TRBJ2-5
D gene: TRBD1
V gene: TRBV9
CDR3 protein: CASSLTGEETQYF
CDR3 DNA: TGTGCCAGCAGCTTGACAGGGGAAGAGACCCAGTACTTC

CDR3 length: 16
clone size: -
J gene: TRBJ2-1
D gene: TRBD1
V gene: TRBV5-6
CDR3 protein: CASSWALTGPYNEQFF
CDR3 DNA: TGTGCCAGCAGCTGGGCACTGACAGGGCCATACAATGAGCAGTTCTTC

CDR3 length: 16
clone size: -
J gene: TRBJ2-7
D gene: TRBD1
V gene: TRBV4-1
CDR3 protein: CASSQNSGTGPYEQYF
CDR3 DNA: TGCGCCAGCAGCCAAAATTCCGGGACAGGGCCCTACGAGCAGTACTTC

CDR3 length: 16
clone size: -
J gene: TRBJ2-3
D gene: TRBD1
V gene: TRBV7-3
CDR3 protein: CASSFQPGTGADTQYF
CDR3 DNA: TGTGCCAGCAGCTTTCAACCCGGGACAGGGGCAGATACGCAGTATTTT

CDR3 length: 15
clone size: -
J gene: TRBJ1-2
D gene: TRBD1
V gene: TRBV2
CDR3 protein: CASSDVGQGINGYTF
CDR3 DNA: TGTGCCAGCAGTGATGTGGGACAGGGAATTAACGGCTACACCTTC

CDR3 length: 17
clone size: -
J gene: TRBJ2-1
D gene: TRBD2
V gene: TRBV19
CDR3 protein: CASRTPLTSGRADEQFF
CDR3 DNA: TGTGCCAGTAGGACCCCCCTGACTAGCGGGAGGGCCGATGAGCAGTTCTTC